This TCR beta chain was recorded in a study of cytomegalovirus exposure and HLA in healthy donors. It was with 60 Vbeta and 13 Jbeta primers that the PCR ran. Source study methods: Later, 65 million to 85 million unique TCR beta chains were counted in an analysis, and approximately 9.9 million of them were shared. The assay was immunoSEQ multiplex PCR, and TCRdb's table has in-frame clones only and misses some. V, J and clone size were drawn from that table, and D and trimming were deduced from the DNA. Found here are approximately 55,000 clones, approximately 85% of them singletons; the top ten hold approximately 2.5%. Whole-study results and caveats: Among TCR sequences, most were rare, though some public TCRs appeared in many donors.

The CDR3 sequence is 16 residues long. The germline gives CDR1 SGHVS, CDR2 FQNEAQ. V was shortened by 1 base and J by 8 bases, with 18 bases between the two germline ends. Details on this clone: Its cognate antigen is unknown.

The source of this sequence is a boy younger than 18 in good health and CMV-seropositive. This sequence joins TRBV7-8 and TRBJ2-1; a possible D gene is TRBD1 (6 bases). The specimen sequenced was PBMCs. CDR3 DNA sequence: TGTGCCAGCAGCTTAGAAAGGATCCCTCAGGGGTATGAGCAGTTCTTC. Protein: CASSLERIPQGYEQFF.